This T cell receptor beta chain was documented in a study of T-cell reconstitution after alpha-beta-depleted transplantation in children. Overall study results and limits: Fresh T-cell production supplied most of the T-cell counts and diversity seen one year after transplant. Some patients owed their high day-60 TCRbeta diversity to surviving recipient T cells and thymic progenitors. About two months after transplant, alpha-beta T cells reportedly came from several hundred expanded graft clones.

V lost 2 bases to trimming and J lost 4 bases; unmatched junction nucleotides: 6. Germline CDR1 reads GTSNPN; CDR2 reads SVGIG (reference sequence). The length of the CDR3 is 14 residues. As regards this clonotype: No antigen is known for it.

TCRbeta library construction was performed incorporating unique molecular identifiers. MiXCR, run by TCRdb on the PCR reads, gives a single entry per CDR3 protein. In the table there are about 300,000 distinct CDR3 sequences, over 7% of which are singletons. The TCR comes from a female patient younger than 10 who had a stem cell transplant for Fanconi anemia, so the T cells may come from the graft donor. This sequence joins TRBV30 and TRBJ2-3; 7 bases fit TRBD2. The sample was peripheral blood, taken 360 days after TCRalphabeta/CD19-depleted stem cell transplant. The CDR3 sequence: CAWSPGGGPDTQYF. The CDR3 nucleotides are TGTGCCTGGAGTCCCGGGGGAGGGCCAGATACGCAGTATTTT.